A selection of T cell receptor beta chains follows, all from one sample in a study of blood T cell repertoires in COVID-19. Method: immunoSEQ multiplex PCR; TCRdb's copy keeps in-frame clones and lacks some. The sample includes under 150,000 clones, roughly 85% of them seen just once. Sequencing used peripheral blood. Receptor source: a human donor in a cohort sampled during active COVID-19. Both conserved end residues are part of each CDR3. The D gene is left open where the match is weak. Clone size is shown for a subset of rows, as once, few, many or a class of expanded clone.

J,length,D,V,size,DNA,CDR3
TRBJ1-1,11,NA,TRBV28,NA,TGTGCCAGCAGTACTAACACTGAAGCTTTCTTT,CASSTNTEAFF
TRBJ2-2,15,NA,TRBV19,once,TGTGCCAGTAGTATAGTTCGCGGATACACCGGGGAGCTGTTTTTT,CASSIVRGYTGELFF
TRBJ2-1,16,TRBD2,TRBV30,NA,TGTGCCTGGACCTTCGGGGTAGCGGGGTGGGACAATGAGCAGTTCTTC,CAWTFGVAGWDNEQFF
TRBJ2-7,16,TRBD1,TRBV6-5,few,TGTGCCAGCAGTTACTCGATAGGGACAGGGCTAGGGGAGCAGTACTTC,CASSYSIGTGLGEQYF
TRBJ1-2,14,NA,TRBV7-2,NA,TGTGCCAGCAGCTACCCCTGGGAGGGGACTGGCTACACCTTC,CASSYPWEGTGYTF
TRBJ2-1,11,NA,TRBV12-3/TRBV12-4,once,TGTGCCAGCAGCATCATCAATGAGCAGTTCTTC,CASSIINEQFF
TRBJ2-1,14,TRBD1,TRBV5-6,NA,TGTGCCAGCAGCTGGGGACAGGGCGGCAATGAGCAGTTCTTC,CASSWGQGGNEQFF
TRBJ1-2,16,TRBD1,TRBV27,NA,TGTGCCAGCAGTATGACAGGGGGCGCGGGCGGCTATGGCTACACCTTC,CASSMTGGAGGYGYTF
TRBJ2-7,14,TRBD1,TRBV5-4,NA,TGTGCCAGCAGCTACCCACGACAGGGTTCCGAGCAGTACTTC,CASSYPRQGSEQYF
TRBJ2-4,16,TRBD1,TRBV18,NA,TGTGCCAGCTCACAAATCGCCGGGACAGGGGAGAACATTCAGTACTTC,CASSQIAGTGENIQYF
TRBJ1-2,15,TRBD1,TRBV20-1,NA,TGCAGTGCCAGTATCGGGGGACAGGGTCGGGCTGGCTACACCTTC,CSASIGGQGRAGYTF
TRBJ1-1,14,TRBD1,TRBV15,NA,TGTGCCACCAGCCCCGGCACAGGGGGGACTGAAGCTTTCTTT,CATSPGTGGTEAFF
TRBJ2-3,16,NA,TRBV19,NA,TGTGCCAGTAGTATAGGAAGTCTATCCCTCACAGATACGCAGTATTTT,CASSIGSLSLTDTQYF
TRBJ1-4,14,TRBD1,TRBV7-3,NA,TGTGCCAGCAGCTTGACAGGGAAAAATGAAAAACTGTTTTTT,CASSLTGKNEKLFF
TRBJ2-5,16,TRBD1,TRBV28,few,TGTGCCAGCAGTCCAACAGGACAGGGCCAGGAAGAGACCCAGTACTTC,CASSPTGQGQEETQYF
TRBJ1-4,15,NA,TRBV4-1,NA,TGCGCCAGCAGCCAACATGGGGCTGGTAATGAAAAACTGTTTTTT,CASSQHGAGNEKLFF
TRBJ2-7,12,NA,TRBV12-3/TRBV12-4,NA,TGTGCCAGCCGTCAGGGGGGCTACGAGCAGTACTTC,CASRQGGYEQYF
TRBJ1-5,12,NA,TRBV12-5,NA,TGTGCTAGTGGTACAGGGAATCAGCCCCAGCATTTT,CASGTGNQPQHF
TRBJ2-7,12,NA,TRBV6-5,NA,TGTGCCAGCAGTTCAGGGGTCGGCGAGCAGTACTTC,CASSSGVGEQYF
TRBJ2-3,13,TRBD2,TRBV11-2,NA,TGTGCCAGCAGCTTAGTACTAGCGGGGACCCAGTATTTT,CASSLVLAGTQYF
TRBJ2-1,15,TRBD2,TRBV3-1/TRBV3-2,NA,TGTGCCAGCAGCCCCTCAGCGGGAGTTTACAATGAGCAGTTCTTC,CASSPSAGVYNEQFF
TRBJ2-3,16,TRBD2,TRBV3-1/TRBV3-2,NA,TGTGCCAGCAGCCAAGTGGGCGGGGGTGGCACAGATACGCAGTATTTT,CASSQVGGGGTDTQYF
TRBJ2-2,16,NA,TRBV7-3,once,TGTGCCAGCAGCTTACTTCCGGGACAGAACACCGGGGAGCTGTTTTTT,CASSLLPGQNTGELFF
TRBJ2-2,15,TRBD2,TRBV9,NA,TGTGCCAGCAGCGCTAGCGGGGTAATGACCGGGGAGCTGTTTTTT,CASSASGVMTGELFF
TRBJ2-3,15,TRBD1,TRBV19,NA,TGTGCCAGTAGTTCGGGACAGGGAATGTCCGATACGCAGTATTTT,CASSSGQGMSDTQYF
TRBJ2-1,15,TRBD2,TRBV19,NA,TGTGCCAGTAGTATCGAACTAGCGGGAGAGGGTGAGCAGTTCTTC,CASSIELAGEGEQFF
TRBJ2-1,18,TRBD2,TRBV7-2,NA,TGTGCCAGCAGCTTAGCCTGGGGTAGCGGGGGTCTTCACAATGAGCAGTTCTTC,CASSLAWGSGGLHNEQFF
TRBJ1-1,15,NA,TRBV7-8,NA,TGTGCCAGCAGCCCGTCGGGACATATGAACACTGAAGCTTTCTTT,CASSPSGHMNTEAFF
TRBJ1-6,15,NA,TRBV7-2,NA,TGTGCCAGCAGCTTAGTTCGAGATTCGGGTTCACCCCTCCACTTT,CASSLVRDSGSPLHF
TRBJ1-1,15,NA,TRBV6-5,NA,TGTGCCAGCAGTTACTATGTTGGGGGGGTCACTGAAGCTTTCTTT,CASSYYVGGVTEAFF
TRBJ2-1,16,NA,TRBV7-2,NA,TGTGCCAGCAGCTTTTCGGTTAGCGTAACCTACAATGAGCAGTTCTTC,CASSFSVSVTYNEQFF
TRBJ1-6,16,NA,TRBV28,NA,TGTGCCAGCAGTTTGGGAGGAAGCTCCTATAATTCACCCCTCCACTTT,CASSLGGSSYNSPLHF
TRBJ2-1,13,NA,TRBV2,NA,TGTGCCAGCAGTGAAGGGGGGGGCCGACGCCAGTTCTTC,CASSEGGGRRQFF
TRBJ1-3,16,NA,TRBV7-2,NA,TGTGCCAGCAGCTTAGTTCGTGCGAGCCCTGGAAACACCATATATTTT,CASSLVRASPGNTIYF
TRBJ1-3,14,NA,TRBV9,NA,TGTGCCAGCAGCACCGGACAGCCCGGAAACACCATATATTTT,CASSTGQPGNTIYF
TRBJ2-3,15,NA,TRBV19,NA,TGTGCCAGTACCTCGGGGGACTCCACCACAGATACGCAGTATTTT,CASTSGDSTTDTQYF
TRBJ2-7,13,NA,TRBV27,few,TGTGCCAGCAGTTTAATCGACAGATACGAGCAGTACTTC,CASSLIDRYEQYF
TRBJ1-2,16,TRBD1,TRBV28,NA,TGTGCCAGCAGTTCGGCTACAGGGGGACTTTGGTATGGCTACACCTTC,CASSSATGGLWYGYTF
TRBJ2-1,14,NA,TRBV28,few,TGTGCCAGCAGTTTGGGAGGGGGGGACGGAGAGCAGTTCTTC,CASSLGGGDGEQFF
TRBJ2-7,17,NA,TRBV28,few,TGTGCCAGCAGCACCATAGGGTGGACATCGGGCTCCTACGAGCAGTACTTC,CASSTIGWTSGSYEQYF
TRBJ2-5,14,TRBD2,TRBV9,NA,TGTGCCAGCGGCGAGGGACTAGCGTGGGAGACCCAGTACTTC,CASGEGLAWETQYF
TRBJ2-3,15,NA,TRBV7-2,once,TGTGCCAGCAGCTCACGCCCCAGTAGCACAGATACGCAGTATTTT,CASSSRPSSTDTQYF
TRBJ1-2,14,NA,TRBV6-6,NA,TGTGCCAGCAGTCCACGGGGGGTAACGGATGGCTACACCTTC,CASSPRGVTDGYTF
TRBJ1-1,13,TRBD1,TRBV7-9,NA,TGTGCCAGCAGCCCAACACAGGGGAACGAAGCTTTCTTT,CASSPTQGNEAFF
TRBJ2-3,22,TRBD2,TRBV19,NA,TGTGCCAGTAGTATTGGGAGACTCGGGACTAGCGGGAGGGCCATAGGCACAGATACGCAGTATTTT,CASSIGRLGTSGRAIGTDTQYF
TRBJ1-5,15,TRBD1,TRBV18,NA,TGTGCCAGCTCACTGGGACAGGGTAGGAACCAGCCCCAGCATTTT,CASSLGQGRNQPQHF
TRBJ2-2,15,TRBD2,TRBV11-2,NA,TGTGCCAGCAGTCCCGTACGGGGGGGCTTCGGGGAGCTGTTTTTT,CASSPVRGGFGELFF
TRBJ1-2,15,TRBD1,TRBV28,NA,TGTGCCAGCAGCGCGAGGGGGACAGGGGACTATGGCTACACCTTC,CASSARGTGDYGYTF
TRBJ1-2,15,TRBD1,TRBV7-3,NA,TGTGCCAGCAGCTCAGGGACAGGGAATAACTATGGCTACACCTTC,CASSSGTGNNYGYTF
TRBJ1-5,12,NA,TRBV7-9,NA,TGTGCCAGCCAGGGTAGCAATCAGCCCCAGCATTTT,CASQGSNQPQHF
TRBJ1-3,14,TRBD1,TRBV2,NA,TGTGCCAAAAACAGGGGGGACTCTGGAAACACCATATATTTT,CAKNRGDSGNTIYF
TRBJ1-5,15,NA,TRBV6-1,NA,TGTGCCAGCAGTGAAGGGTCCGGGGGCAATCAGCCCCAGCATTTT,CASSEGSGGNQPQHF
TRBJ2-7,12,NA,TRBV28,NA,TGTGCCAGCAGTTTTAGGGGTCGCGAGCAGTACTTC,CASSFRGREQYF
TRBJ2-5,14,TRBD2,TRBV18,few,TGTGCCAGTACGGCTAGCGGGGTACAAGAGACCCAGTACTTC,CASTASGVQETQYF
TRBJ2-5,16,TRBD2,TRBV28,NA,TGTGCCAGCAGCCGCTTAACTAGCGCGGGGTCTGAGACCCAGTACTTC,CASSRLTSAGSETQYF
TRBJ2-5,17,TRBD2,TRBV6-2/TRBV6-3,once,TGTGCCAGCAGTTACCCACTAGCGGGGGACTACCAAGAGACCCAGTACTTC,CASSYPLAGDYQETQYF
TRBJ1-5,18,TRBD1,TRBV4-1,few,TGCGCCAGCAGCCAAGTAGGTGGTCGAGACAGGGGCAATCAGCCCCAGCATTTT,CASSQVGGRDRGNQPQHF
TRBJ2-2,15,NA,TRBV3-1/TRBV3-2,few,TGTGCCAGCAGTCCCGAGCGAGTTCGGGCCGGGGAGCTGTTTTTT,CASSPERVRAGELFF